This section outlines one TCR beta chain sequence together with its context. Its antigen is undetermined. Measured with immunoSEQ multiplex PCR; TCRdb has only the in-frame clones, and not every one. Of approximately 57,000 clones listed, more than 80% are singletons. The data originate from a study of T cells in localized non-small cell lung cancer. Study-wide findings and caveats: The study sequenced only one region of the tumor. As a result, intratumor heterogeneity could not be excluded and remains possible. Within adjacent lung there appeared a median approximately 58 of the top 100 tumor clones. Adjacent uninvolved lung had the highest clonality, suggesting focused antigen responses. An association was observed between higher blood T cell density and longer overall survival.

This CDR3 region has 15 residues. With 2 bases removed from V and 7 bases from J, the gap between germline ends came to 12 bases. In germline, CDR1 is MRHNA, CDR2 SNTAGT. The sequence was obtained from a woman between 35 and 70 years old with stage I lung adenocarcinoma. The starting material was peripheral blood, obtained before any cancer treatment. V gene TRBV6-4 combines with J gene TRBJ1-6; D unclear. CDR3 bases: TGTGCCAGCAGTGACGGACGGCAAGGGAATTCACCCCTCCACTTT. Encoded protein: CASSDGRQGNSPLHF.